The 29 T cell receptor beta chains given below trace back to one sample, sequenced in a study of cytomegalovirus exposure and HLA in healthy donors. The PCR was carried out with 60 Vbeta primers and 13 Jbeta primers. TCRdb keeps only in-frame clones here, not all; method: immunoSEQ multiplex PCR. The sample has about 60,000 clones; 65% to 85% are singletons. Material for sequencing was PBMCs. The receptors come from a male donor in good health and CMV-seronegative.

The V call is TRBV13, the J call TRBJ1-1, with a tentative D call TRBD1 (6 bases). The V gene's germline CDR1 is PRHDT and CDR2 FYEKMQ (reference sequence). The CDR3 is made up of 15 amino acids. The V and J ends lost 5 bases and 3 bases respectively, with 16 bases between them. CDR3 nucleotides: TGTGCCAGCAGCACCTCGGGAGGGGGGCACACTGAAGCTTTCTTT. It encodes CASSTSGGGHTEAFF.

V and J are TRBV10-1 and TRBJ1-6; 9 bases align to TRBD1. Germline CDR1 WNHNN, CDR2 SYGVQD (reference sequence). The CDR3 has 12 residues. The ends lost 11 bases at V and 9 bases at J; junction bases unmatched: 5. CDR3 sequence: CAGMDRGSPLHF. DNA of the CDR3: TGCGCCGGGATGGACAGGGGTTCACCCCTCCACTTT.

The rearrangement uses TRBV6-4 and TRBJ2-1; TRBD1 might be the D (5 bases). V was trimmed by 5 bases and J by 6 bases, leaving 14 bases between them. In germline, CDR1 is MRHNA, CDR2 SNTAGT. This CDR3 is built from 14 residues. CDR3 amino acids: CASSPQWGRNEQFF. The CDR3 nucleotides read TGTGCCAGCAGTCCACAGTGGGGCCGCAATGAGCAGTTCTTC.

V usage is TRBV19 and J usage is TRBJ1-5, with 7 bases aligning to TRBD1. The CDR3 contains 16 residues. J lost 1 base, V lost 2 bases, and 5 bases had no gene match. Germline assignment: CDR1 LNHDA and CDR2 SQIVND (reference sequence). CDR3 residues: CASSIRTGESNQPQHF. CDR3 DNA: TGTGCCAGTAGTATAAGGACAGGTGAAAGCAATCAGCCCCAGCATTTT.

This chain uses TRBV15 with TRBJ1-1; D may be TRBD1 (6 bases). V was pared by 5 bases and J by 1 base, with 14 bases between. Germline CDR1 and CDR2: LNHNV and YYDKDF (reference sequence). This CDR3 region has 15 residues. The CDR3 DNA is TGTGCCACCAGCGCCACAGGGACCCCGAACACTGAAGCTTTCTTT. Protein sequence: CATSATGTPNTEAFF.

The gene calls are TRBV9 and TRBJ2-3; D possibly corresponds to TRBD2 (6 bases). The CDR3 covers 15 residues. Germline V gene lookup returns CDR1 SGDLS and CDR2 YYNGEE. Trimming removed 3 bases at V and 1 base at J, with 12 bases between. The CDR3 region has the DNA TGTGCCAGCAGCGCGGTTTGGGAGGGCACAGATACGCAGTATTTT. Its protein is CASSAVWEGTDTQYF.

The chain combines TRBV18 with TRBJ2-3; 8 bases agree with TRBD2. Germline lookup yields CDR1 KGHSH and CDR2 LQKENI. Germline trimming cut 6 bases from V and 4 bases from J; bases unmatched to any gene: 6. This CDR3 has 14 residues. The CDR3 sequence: CASSGSGGADTQYF. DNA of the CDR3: TGTGCCAGCTCCGGTTCGGGGGGGGCAGATACGCAGTATTTT. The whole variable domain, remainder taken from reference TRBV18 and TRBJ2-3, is NAGVMQNPRHLVRRRGQEARLRCSPMKGHSHVYWYRQLPEEGLKFMVYLQKENIIDESGMPKERFSAEFPKEGPSILRIQQVVRGDSAAYFCASSGSGGADTQYFGPGTRLTVL.

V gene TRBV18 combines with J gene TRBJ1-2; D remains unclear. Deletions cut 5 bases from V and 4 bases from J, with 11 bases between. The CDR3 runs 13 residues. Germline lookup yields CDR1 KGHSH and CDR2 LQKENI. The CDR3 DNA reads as TGTGCCAGCTCAGCCCAGGATTTCTATGGCTACACCTTC. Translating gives CASSAQDFYGYTF.

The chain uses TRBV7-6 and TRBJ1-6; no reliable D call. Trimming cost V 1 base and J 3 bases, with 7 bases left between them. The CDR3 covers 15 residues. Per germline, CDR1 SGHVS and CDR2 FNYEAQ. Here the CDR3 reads CASSLVAGYNSPLHF. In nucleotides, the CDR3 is TGTGCCAGCAGCTTAGTAGCGGGCTATAATTCACCCCTCCACTTT.

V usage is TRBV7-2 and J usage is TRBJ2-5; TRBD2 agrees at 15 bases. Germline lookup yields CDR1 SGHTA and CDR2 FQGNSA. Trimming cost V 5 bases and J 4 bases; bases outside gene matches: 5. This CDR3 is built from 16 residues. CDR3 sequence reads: CASSKGLAGGRETQYF. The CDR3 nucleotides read TGTGCCAGCAGCAAAGGACTAGCGGGGGGGCGAGAGACCCAGTACTTC.

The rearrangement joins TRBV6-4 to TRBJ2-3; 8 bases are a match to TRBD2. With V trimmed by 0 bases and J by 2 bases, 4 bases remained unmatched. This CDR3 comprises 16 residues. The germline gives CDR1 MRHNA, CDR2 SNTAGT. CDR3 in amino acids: CASSDSGSGDTDTQYF. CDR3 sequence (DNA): TGTGCCAGCAGTGACTCAGGTAGCGGGGACACAGATACGCAGTATTTT.

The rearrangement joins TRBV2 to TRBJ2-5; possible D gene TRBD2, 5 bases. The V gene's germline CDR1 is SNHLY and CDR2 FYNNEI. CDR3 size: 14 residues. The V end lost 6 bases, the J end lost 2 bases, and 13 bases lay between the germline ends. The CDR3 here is CASRTDLGQETQYF. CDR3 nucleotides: TGTGCCAGCAGGACGGACTTGGGGCAAGAGACCCAGTACTTC.

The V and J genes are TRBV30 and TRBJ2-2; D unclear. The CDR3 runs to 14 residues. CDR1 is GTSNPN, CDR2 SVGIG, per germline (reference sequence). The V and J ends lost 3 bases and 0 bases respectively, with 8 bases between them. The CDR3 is CAWRQLTNTGELFF. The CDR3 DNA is TGTGCCTGGAGGCAACTAACGAACACCGGGGAGCTGTTTTTT.

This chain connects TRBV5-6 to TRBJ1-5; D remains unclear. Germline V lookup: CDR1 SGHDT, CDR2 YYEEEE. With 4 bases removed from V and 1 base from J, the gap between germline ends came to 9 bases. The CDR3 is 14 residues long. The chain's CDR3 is CASSRGGSNQPQHF. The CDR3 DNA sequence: TGTGCCAGCAGCCGCGGAGGGAGCAATCAGCCCCAGCATTTT.

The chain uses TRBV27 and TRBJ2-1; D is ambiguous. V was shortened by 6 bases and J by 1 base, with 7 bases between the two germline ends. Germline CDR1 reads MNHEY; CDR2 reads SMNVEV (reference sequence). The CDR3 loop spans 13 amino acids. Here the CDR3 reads CASRQSSYNEQFF. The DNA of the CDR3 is TGTGCCAGCAGACAGTCTTCCTACAATGAGCAGTTCTTC.

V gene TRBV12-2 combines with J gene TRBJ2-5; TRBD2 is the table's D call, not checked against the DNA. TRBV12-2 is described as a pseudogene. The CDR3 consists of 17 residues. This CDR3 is CASRLAPALAGQETQYF. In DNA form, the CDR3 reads TGTGCAAGTCGCTTAGCGCCGGCTCTAGCGGGGCAAGAGACCCAGTACTTC.

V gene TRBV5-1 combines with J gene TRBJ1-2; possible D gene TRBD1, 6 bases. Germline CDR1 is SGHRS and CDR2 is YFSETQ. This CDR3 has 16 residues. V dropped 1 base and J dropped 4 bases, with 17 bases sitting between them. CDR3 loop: CASSLSSAQGGYGYTF. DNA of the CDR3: TGCGCCAGCAGCTTGAGCAGCGCCCAAGGGGGCTATGGCTACACCTTC.

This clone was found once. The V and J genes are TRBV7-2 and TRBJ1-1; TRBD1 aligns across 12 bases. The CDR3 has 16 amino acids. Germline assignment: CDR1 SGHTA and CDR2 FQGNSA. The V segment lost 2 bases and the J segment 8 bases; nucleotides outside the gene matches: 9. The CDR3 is CASSLPQIGTGGEAFF. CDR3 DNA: TGTGCCAGCAGCTTACCCCAAATAGGGACAGGGGGCGAAGCTTTCTTT.

CDR3 in DNA: TGTGCCAGCAGGCGGACAACGAGCTCCTACGAGCAGTACTTC. The encoded protein is CASRRTTSSYEQYF. The chain carries TRBV13 and TRBJ2-7; D might be TRBD1 (5 bases). V gave up 6 bases and J gave up 0 bases, with 12 bases separating them. The CDR3 is made up of 14 amino acids. Germline CDR1 PRHDT, CDR2 FYEKMQ (reference sequence).

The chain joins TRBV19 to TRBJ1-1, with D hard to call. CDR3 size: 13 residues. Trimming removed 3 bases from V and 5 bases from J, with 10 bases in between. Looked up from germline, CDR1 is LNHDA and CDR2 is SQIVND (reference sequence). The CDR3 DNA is TGTGCCAGTAGTATCATGGGGAGGACTGAAGCTTTCTTT. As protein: CASSIMGRTEAFF.

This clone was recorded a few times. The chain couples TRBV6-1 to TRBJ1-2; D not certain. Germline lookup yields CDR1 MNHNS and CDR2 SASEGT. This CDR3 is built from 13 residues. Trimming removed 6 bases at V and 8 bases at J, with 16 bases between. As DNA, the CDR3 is TGTGCCAGCAGGCTCGCCGGGGTACAGGGCTACACCTTC. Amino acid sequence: CASRLAGVQGYTF.

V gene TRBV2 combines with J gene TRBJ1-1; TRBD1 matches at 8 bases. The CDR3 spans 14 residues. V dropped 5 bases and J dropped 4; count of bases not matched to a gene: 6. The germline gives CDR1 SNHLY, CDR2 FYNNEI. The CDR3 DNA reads TGTGCCAGCAGTTACCAGGGGGCTGTCACTGAAGCTTTCTTT. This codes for CASSYQGAVTEAFF.

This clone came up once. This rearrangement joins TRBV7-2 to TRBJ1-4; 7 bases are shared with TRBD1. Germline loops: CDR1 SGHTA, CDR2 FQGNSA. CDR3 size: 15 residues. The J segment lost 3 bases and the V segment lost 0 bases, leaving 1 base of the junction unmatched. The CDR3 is CASSLAGTANEKLFF. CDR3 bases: TGTGCCAGCAGCTTAGCCGGGACAGCTAATGAAAAACTGTTTTTT.

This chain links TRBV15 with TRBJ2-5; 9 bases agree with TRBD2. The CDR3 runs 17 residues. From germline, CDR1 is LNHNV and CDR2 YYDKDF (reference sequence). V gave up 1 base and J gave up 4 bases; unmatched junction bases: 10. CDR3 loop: CATSRGGGGAAGETQYF. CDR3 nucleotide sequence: TGTGCCACCAGCAGAGGCGGCGGGGGGGCCGCTGGAGAGACCCAGTACTTC.

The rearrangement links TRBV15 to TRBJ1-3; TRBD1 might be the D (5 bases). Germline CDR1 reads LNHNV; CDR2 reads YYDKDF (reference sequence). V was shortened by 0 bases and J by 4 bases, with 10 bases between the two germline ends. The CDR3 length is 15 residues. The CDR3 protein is CATSRDRTYGNTIYF. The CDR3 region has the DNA TGTGCCACCAGCAGAGATCGGACATACGGAAACACCATATATTTT.

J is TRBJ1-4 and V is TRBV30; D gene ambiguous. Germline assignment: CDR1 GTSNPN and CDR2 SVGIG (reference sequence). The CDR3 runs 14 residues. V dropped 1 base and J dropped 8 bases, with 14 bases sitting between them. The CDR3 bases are TGTGCCTGGAGTGGCCAATCGAACGGGGAAAAACTGTTTTTT. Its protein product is CAWSGQSNGEKLFF. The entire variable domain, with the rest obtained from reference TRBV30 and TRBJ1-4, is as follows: SQTIHQWPATLVQPVGSPLSLECTVEGTSNPNLYWYRQAAGRGLQLLFYSVGIGQISSEVPQNLSASRPQDRQFILSSKKLLLSDSGFYLCAWSGQSNGEKLFFGSGTQLSVL.

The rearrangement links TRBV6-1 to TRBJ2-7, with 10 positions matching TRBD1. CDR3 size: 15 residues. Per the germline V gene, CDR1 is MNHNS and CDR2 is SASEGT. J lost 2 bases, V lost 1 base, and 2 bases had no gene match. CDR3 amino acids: CASSEGTGGPYEQYF. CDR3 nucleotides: TGTGCCAGCAGTGAAGGGACAGGGGGACCCTACGAGCAGTACTTC.

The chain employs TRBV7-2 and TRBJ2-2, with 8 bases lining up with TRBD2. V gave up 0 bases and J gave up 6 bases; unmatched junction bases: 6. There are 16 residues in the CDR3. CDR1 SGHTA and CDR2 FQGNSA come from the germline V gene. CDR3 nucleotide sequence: TGTGCCAGCAGCTTAGCGCACCGGGGGGGCTCCGGGGAGCTGTTTTTT. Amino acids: CASSLAHRGGSGELFF.

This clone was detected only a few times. CDR3 region: CASRGQGGEKLFF. As DNA, the CDR3 is TGTGCCAGCAGGGGACAGGGTGGAGAAAAACTGTTTTTT. V usage is TRBV6-1 and J usage is TRBJ1-4; 9 bases agree with TRBD1. Germline V gene data show CDR1 as MNHNS and CDR2 as SASEGT. Losses at the gene ends were 6 bases for V and 8 bases for J; bases not matched to a gene: 4. The CDR3 extends over 13 amino acids.